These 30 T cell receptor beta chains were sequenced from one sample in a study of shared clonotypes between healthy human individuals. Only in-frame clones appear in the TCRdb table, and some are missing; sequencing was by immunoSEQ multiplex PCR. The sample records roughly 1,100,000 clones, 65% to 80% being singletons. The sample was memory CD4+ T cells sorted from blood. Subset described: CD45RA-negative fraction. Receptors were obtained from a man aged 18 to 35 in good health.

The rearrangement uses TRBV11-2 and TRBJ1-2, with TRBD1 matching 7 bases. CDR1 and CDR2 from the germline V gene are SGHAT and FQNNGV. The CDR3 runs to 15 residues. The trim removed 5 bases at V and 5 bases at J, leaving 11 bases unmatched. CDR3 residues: CASSPRQGFGYGYTF. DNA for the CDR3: TGTGCCAGCAGCCCCCGACAGGGTTTTGGATATGGCTACACCTTC.

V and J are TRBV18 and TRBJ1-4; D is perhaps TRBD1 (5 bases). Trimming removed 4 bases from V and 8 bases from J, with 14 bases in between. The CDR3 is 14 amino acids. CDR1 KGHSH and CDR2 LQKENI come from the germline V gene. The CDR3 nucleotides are TGTGCCAGCTCACGTCCGGGGCTGCCAGAAAAACTGTTTTTT. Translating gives CASSRPGLPEKLFF.

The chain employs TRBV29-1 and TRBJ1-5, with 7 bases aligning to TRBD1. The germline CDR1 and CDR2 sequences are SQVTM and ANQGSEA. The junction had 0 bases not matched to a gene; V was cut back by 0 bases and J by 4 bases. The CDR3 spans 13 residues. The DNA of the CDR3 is TGCAGCGTTGAAGAACAGGGGAATCAGCCCCAGCATTTT. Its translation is CSVEEQGNQPQHF.

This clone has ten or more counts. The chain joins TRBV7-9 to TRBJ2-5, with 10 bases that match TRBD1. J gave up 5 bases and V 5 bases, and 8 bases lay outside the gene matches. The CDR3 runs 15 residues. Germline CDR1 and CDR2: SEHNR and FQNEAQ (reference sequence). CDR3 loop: CASSPTTGGLETQYF. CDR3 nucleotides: TGTGCCAGCAGCCCGACGACAGGGGGCTTGGAGACCCAGTACTTC.

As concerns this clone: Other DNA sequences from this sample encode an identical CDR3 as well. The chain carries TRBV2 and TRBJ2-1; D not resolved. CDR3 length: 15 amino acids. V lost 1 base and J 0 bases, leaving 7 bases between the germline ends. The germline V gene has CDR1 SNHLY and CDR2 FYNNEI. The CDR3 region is CASSEDRSSYNEQFF. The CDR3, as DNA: TGTGCCAGCAGTGAAGATCGGAGCTCCTACAATGAGCAGTTCTTC.

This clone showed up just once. The chain's CDR3 is CASRVNGPNTEAFF. The CDR3 bases are TGTGCCAGCAGGGTGAATGGGCCGAACACTGAAGCTTTCTTT. The chain links TRBV6-1 to TRBJ1-1, with D uncertain. The germline V and J ends were trimmed by 6 bases and 1 base, with 12 bases remaining between them. The CDR3 runs to 14 residues. Germline V gene sequence: CDR1 MNHNS, CDR2 SASEGT.

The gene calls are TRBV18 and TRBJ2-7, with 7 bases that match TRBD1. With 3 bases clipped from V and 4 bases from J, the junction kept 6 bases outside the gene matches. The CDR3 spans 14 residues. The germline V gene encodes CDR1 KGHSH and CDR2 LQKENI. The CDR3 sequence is CASSPPGQQYEQYF. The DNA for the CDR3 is TGTGCCAGCTCACCTCCGGGACAGCAATACGAGCAGTACTTC. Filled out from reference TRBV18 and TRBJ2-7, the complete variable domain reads NAGVMQNPRHLVRRRGQEARLRCSPMKGHSHVYWYRQLPEEGLKFMVYLQKENIIDESGMPKERFSAEFPKEGPSILRIQQVVRGDSAAYFCASSPPGQQYEQYFGPGTRLTVT.

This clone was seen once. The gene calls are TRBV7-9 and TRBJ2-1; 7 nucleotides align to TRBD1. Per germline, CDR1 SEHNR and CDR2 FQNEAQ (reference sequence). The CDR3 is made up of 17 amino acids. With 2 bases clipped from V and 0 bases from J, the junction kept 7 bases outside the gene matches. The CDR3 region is CASSLRGPISSYNEQFF. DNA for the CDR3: TGTGCCAGCAGCTTAAGGGGGCCTATCAGCTCCTACAATGAGCAGTTCTTC.

Here the CDR3 reads CASSSLSGVGYTF. The CDR3 region has the DNA TGTGCCAGCAGCTCCCTGTCGGGAGTTGGCTACACCTTC. V and J are TRBV7-2 and TRBJ1-2; D is undetermined. The V end was cut by 4 bases, the J end by 7 bases, with 13 bases between. CDR1 and CDR2 (germline): SGHTA, FQGNSA. The CDR3 totals 13 residues.

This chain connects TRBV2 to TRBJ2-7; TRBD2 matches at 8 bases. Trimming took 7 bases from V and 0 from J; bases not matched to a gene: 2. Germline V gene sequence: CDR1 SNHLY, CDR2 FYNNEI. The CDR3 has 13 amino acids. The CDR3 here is CASISGSSYEQYF. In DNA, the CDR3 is TGTGCCAGCATAAGCGGGAGCTCCTACGAGCAGTACTTC.

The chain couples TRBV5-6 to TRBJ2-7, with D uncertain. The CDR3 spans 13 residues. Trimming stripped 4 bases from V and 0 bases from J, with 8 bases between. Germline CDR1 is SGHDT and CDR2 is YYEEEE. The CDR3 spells CASSPFSSYEQYF. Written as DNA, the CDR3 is TGTGCCAGCAGCCCCTTTAGCTCCTACGAGCAGTACTTC.

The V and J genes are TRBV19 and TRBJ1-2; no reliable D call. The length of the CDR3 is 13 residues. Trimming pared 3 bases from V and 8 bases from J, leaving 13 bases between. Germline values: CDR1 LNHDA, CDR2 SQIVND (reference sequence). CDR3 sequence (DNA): TGTGCCAGTAGTATCCTCCGTCGGACGGGCTACACCTTC. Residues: CASSILRRTGYTF.

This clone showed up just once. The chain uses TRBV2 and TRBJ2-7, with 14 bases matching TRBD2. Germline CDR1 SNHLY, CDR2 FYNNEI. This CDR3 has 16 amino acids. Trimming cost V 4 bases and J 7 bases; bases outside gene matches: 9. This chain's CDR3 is CASSARGLAGVGEQYF. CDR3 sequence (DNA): TGTGCCAGCAGTGCCCGGGGACTAGCGGGAGTGGGGGAGCAGTACTTC.

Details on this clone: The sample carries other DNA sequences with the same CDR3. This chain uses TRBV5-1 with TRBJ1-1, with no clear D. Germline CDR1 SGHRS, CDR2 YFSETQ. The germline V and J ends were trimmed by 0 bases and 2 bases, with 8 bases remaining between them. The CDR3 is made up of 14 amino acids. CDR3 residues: CASSLAGGNTEAFF. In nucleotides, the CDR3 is TGCGCCAGCAGCTTGGCAGGCGGAAACACTGAAGCTTTCTTT.

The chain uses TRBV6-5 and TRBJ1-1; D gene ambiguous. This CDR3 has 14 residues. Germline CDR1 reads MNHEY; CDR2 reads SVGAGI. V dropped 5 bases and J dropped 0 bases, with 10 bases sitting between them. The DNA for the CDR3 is TGTGCCAGCAGTCCCCATACGATGAACACTGAAGCTTTCTTT. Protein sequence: CASSPHTMNTEAFF.

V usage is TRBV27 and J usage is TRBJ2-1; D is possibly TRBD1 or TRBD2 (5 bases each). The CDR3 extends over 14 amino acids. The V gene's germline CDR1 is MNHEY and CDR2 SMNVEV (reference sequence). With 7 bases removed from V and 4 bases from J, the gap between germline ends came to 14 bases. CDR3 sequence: CASTRGPLYNEQFF. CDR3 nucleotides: TGTGCCAGCACCCGGGGCCCCCTTTACAATGAGCAGTTCTTC.

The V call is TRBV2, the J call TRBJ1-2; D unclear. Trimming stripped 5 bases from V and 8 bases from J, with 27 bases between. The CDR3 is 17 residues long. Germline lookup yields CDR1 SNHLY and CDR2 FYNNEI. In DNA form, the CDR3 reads TGTGCCAGCAGTCGCATTCGGGCCGACTTAGGAGGGAACGGCTACACCTTC. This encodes CASSRIRADLGGNGYTF. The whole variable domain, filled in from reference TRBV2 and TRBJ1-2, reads EPEVTQTPSHQVTQMGQEVILRCVPISNHLYFYWYRQILGQKVEFLVSFYNNEISEKSEIFDDQFSVERPDGSNFTLKIRSTKLEDSAMYFCASSRIRADLGGNGYTFGSGTRLTVV.

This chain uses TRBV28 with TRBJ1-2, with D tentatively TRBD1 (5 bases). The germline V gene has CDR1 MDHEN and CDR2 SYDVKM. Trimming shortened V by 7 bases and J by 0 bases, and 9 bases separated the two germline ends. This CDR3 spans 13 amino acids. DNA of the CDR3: TGTGCCAGCAACGGACACTCTAACTATGGCTACACCTTC. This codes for CASNGHSNYGYTF.

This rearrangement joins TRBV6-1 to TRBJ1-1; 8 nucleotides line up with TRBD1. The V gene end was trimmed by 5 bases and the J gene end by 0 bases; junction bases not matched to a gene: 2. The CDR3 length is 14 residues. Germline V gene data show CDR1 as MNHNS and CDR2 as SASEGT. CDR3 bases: TGTGCCAGCAGTAACAGGGGGGTGAACACTGAAGCTTTCTTT. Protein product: CASSNRGVNTEAFF.

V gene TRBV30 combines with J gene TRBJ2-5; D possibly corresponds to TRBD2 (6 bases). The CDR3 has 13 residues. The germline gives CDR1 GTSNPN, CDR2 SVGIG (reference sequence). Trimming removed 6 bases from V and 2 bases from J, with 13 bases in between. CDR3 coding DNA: TGTGCCTGTACCGGGACTCATCAAGAGACCCAGTACTTC. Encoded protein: CACTGTHQETQYF.

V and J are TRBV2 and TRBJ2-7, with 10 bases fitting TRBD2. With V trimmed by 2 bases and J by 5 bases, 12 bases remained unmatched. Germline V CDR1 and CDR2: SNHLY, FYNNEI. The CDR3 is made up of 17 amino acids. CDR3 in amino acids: CASSEPPEREGSDEQYF. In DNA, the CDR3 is TGTGCCAGCAGTGAACCTCCGGAGCGGGAGGGTAGCGACGAGCAGTACTTC.

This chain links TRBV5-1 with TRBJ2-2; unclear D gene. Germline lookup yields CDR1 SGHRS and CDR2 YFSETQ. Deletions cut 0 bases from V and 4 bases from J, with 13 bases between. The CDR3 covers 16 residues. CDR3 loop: CASSLDARVGTGELFF. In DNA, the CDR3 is TGCGCCAGCAGCTTGGATGCTCGGGTTGGCACCGGGGAGCTGTTTTTT.

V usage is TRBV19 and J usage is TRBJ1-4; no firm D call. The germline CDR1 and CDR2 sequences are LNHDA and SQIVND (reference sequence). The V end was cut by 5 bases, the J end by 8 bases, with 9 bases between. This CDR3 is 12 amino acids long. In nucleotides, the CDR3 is TGTGCCAGTAGTTGGACGGGAGAAAAACTGTTTTTT. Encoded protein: CASSWTGEKLFF. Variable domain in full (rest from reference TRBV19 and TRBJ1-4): DGGITQSPKYLFRKEGQNVTLSCEQNLNHDAMYWYRQDPGQGLRLIYYSQIVNDFQKGDIAEGYSVSREKKESFPLTVTSAQKNPTAFYLCASSWTGEKLFFGSGTQLSVL.

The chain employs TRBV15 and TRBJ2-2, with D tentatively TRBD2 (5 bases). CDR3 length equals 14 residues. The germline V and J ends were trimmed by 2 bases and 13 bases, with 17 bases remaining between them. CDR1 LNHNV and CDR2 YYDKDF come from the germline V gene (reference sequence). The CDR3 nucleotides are TGTGCCACCAGCAGACCATCGGGGTTGGCGGGGCTGTTTTTT. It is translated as CATSRPSGLAGLFF.

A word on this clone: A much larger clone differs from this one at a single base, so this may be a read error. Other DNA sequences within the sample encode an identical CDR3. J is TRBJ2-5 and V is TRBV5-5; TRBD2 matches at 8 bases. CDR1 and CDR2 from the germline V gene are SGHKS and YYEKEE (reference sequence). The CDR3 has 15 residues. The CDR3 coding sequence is TGTGCCAGTAGCTTGTTCGGGGGGGATCAAGAGACCCAGTACTTC. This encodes CASSLFGGDQETQYF.

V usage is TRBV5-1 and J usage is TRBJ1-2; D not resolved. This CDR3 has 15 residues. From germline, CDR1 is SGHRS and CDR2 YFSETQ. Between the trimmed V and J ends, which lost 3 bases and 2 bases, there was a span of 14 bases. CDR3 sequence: CASSSRPADNYGYTF. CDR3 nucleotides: TGCGCCAGCAGCTCCAGGCCAGCAGACAACTATGGCTACACCTTC.

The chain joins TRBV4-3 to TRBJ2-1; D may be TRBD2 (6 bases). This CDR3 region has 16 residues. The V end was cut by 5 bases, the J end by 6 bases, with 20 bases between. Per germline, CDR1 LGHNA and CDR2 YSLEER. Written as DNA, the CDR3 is TGCGCCAGCAGCTCCGTTTTGAGCGCCGGGGGCAATGAGCAGTTCTTC. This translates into CASSSVLSAGGNEQFF.

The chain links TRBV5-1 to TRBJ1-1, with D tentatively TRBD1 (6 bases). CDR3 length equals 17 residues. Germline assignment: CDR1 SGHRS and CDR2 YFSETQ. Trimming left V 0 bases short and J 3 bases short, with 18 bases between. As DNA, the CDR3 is TGCGCCAGCAGCTTGGGAGGGGGAGGGCTCTTCGACACTGAAGCTTTCTTT. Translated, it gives CASSLGGGGLFDTEAFF.

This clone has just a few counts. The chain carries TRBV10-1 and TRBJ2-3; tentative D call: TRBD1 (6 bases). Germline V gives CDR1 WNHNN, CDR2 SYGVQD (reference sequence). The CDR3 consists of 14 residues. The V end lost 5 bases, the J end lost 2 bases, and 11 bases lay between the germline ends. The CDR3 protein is CASSSGHSTDTQYF. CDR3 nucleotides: TGCGCCAGCAGTTCGGGACACTCCACAGATACGCAGTATTTT.

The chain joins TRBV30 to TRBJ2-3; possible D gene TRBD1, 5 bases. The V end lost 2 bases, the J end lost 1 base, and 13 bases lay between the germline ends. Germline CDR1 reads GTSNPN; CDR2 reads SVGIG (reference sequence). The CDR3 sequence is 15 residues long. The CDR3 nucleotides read TGTGCCTGGAGTAAAGAGACAGATGGCACAGATACGCAGTATTTT. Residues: CAWSKETDGTDTQYF. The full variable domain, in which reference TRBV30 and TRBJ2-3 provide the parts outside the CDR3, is SQTIHQWPATLVQPVGSPLSLECTVEGTSNPNLYWYRQAAGRGLQLLFYSVGIGQISSEVPQNLSASRPQDRQFILSSKKLLLSDSGFYLCAWSKETDGTDTQYFGPGTRLTVL.